These 7 T cell receptor beta chains came from one sample sequenced in a study of blood T cell repertoires in COVID-19. The assay was immunoSEQ multiplex PCR, and TCRdb's table has in-frame clones only and misses some. The sample consists of just over 90,000 clones, 80% of them appearing once. The sequenced material came from peripheral blood. Receptors were obtained from a human donor in a cohort sampled during active COVID-19.

The chain employs TRBV6-5 and TRBJ1-3, with 7 bases fitting TRBD1. CDR1 is MNHEY, CDR2 SVGAGI, per germline. The CDR3 spans 15 residues. The V and J ends lost 9 bases and 5 bases, in that order; junction bases with no gene match: 13. The CDR3 nucleotides are TGTGCCAGTGCGACAGGGTCTAGAATGCGAAACACCATATATTTT. Translation gives CASATGSRMRNTIYF.

This clone was seen a handful of times. This rearrangement joins TRBV7-8 to TRBJ2-6; D not resolved. CDR3 length: 16 residues. CDR1 and CDR2 from the germline V gene are SGHVS and FQNEAQ. V lost 4 bases, J lost 1 base, and 11 bases lay in between. CDR3 nucleotide sequence: TGTGCCAGCAGCTCCGCCCCGGGTTCTGGGGCCAACGTCCTGACTTTC. Protein product: CASSSAPGSGANVLTF.

The chain uses TRBV11-2 and TRBJ2-7, with 10 bases that match TRBD2. The CDR3 runs to 14 residues. The ends lost 5 bases at V and 1 base at J; junction bases unmatched: 2. Germline V gene lookup returns CDR1 SGHAT and CDR2 FQNNGV. CDR3 in amino acids: CASSELAGSYEQYF. CDR3 in DNA: TGTGCCAGCAGCGAACTAGCGGGGTCCTACGAGCAGTACTTC.

V gene TRBV7-9 combines with J gene TRBJ2-1, with 13 bases fitting TRBD2. CDR3 size: 16 residues. J was trimmed by 9 bases and V by 5 bases; bases with no gene match: 10. Germline-derived CDR1 and CDR2 are SEHNR and FQNEAQ (reference sequence). For the CDR3, the DNA is TGTGCCAGCAGCCGATTAGGACTAGCGGGAGTGGGTGAGCAGTTCTTC. This codes for CASSRLGLAGVGEQFF.

The V call is TRBV2, the J call TRBJ2-4; TRBD2 matches at 14 bases. V lost 8 bases and J lost 3; bases outside the gene matches: 6. Germline V gene sequence: CDR1 SNHLY, CDR2 FYNNEI. The CDR3 consists of 16 residues. As DNA, the CDR3 is TGTGCCAGCGGCTTGACTAGCGGGAGGGGCAAAAACATTCAGTACTTC. Protein sequence: CASGLTSGRGKNIQYF.

This chain joins TRBV6-5 and TRBJ2-7; no firm D call. This CDR3 is built from 13 residues. Germline V gene lookup returns CDR1 MNHEY and CDR2 SVGAGI. The V end was cut by 7 bases, the J end by 0 bases, with 10 bases between. The CDR3 loop reads CASKNPSSYEQYF. CDR3 in DNA: TGTGCCAGCAAAAACCCCAGCTCCTACGAGCAGTACTTC.

This rearrangement joins TRBV10-3 to TRBJ2-2, with TRBD1 matching 9 bases. The V and J ends lost 4 bases and 5 bases, in that order; junction bases with no gene match: 5. The CDR3 consists of 15 residues. Germline V CDR1 and CDR2: ENHRY, SYGVKD. In DNA, the CDR3 is TGTGCCATCAGTGGGGACAGGGAGGGAACCGGGGAGCTGTTTTTT. It translates to CAISGDREGTGELFF.